Below, 3 T cell receptor beta chains from the same sample are listed, as sequenced in a study of T-cell memory formation after mild COVID-19. TCRdb independently ran MiXCR on the 5' RACE reads; one entry per CDR3 protein. Among around 200,000 distinct CDR3 sequences listed, around 25% were seen once. The source material was PBMCs or a T cell subset sorted from them (not recorded which). The receptors were gathered from an adult woman who had mild COVID-19 (a few samples of this study predate the infection). Cell type and time point are not known.

The chain recombines TRBV20-1 with TRBJ2-3; D unclear. The CDR3 runs 12 residues. Trimming left V 2 bases short and J 4 bases short, with 7 bases between. Germline-derived CDR1 and CDR2 are DFQATT and SNEGSKA (reference sequence). CDR3 region: CSARSRSDTQYF. The CDR3, as DNA: TGCAGTGCTAGATCCAGATCAGATACGCAGTATTTT.

V usage is TRBV2 and J usage is TRBJ2-3, with TRBD1 matching over 7 bases. The germline V gene has CDR1 SNHLY and CDR2 FYNNEI. This CDR3 region has 14 residues. V was pared by 4 bases and J by 2 bases, with 3 bases of the junction left unmatched. CDR3 DNA sequence: TGTGCCAGCAGTGTACAGGGGATCACAGATACGCAGTATTTT. It is translated as CASSVQGITDTQYF.

The table lists this clonotype with many counts. The V gene is TRBV20-1, the J gene TRBJ2-3; D is perhaps TRBD2 (7 bases). Trimming stripped 0 bases from V and 3 bases from J, with 13 bases between. This CDR3 has 15 residues. Per germline, CDR1 DFQATT and CDR2 SNEGSKA (reference sequence). The CDR3 reads CSARERGRGTDTQYF. In nucleotides, the CDR3 is TGCAGTGCTAGAGAGCGGGGGCGCGGGACAGATACGCAGTATTTT.